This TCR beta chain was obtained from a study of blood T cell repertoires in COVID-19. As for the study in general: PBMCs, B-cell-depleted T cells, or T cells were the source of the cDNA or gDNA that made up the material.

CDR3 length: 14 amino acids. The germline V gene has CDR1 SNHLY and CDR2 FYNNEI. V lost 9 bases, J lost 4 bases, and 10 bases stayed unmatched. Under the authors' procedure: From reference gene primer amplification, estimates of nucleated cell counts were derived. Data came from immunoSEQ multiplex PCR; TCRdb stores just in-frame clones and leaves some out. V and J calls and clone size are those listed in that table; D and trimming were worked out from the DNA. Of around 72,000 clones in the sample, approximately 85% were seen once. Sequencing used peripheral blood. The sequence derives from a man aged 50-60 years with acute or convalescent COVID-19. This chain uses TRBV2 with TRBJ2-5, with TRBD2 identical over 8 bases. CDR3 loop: CARSLGGGPETQYF. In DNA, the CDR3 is TGTGCCAGATCCTTAGGCGGGGGGCCAGAGACCCAGTACTTC.